The clone carrying this TCR beta chain was found many times. Germline V gene data show CDR1 as GTSNPN and CDR2 as SVGIG (reference sequence). With V trimmed by 2 bases and J by 2 bases, 23 bases remained unmatched. The CDR3 length is 21 residues. The sample belongs to a study of T cells in Graves' hyperthyroidism and ophthalmopathy. Amplification of TCR beta CDR3 regions was performed using RNA transcripts as template. When the TCR CDR3 underwent first-round RT-PCR, the HTBI primer set was used. TCRdb re-derived calls from the multiplex PCR reads in MiXCR, one entry per CDR3 protein. This table has roughly 350,000 distinct CDR3 sequences, roughly 14% appearing once.

The TCR originated in a woman aged 25 to 39 with Graves' ophthalmopathy. What was sequenced was blood. This chain uses TRBV30 with TRBJ1-4; TRBD1 aligns across 7 bases. The CDR3 DNA reads TGTGCCTGGAGTACCTACAGGAACCCGGACAGGATGGGGTGGACTAATGAAAAACTGTTTTTT. Translated: CAWSTYRNPDRMGWTNEKLFF.